One and the same sample provided the 12 T cell receptor beta chains below, sequenced in a study of T cell changes during pregnancy in multiple sclerosis (dated by TCRdb to about 2019). Library construction relied on the immunoSEQ multiplex PCR assay. TCRdb limited this immuneACCESS table to in-frame rearrangements with V and J called. A share of clones is missing; checked studies link under half to unresolved V genes, and the rest is unexplained. Across this sample there are approximately 71,000 clones, with 90% to 95% seen only once. Of the sample, 1.2% is held by the ten largest clones. The material sequenced was peripheral blood, taken in the third trimester of pregnancy. All receptors derive from a female donor with multiple sclerosis, enrolled in a pregnancy study.

V and J are TRBV6-1 and TRBJ2-7; 8 bases align to TRBD2. CDR1 MNHNS and CDR2 SASEGT come from the germline V gene. With V trimmed by 4 bases and J by 7 bases, 6 bases remained unmatched. This CDR3 contains 13 residues. CDR3 nucleotide sequence: TGTGCCAGCAGTGCCCCGGGAGGGGGGGAGCAGTACTTC. This sequence encodes CASSAPGGGEQYF.

This clone was picked up one time. The rearrangement links TRBV18 to TRBJ1-2, with D perhaps matching TRBD1 (5 bases). The CDR3 spans 13 residues. From germline, CDR1 is KGHSH and CDR2 LQKENI. Trimming stripped 6 bases from V and 3 bases from J, with 11 bases between. CDR3 amino acids: CASSLGGDYGYTF. The CDR3, as DNA: TGTGCCAGCTCCCTCGGGGGGGACTATGGCTACACCTTC.

This chain uses TRBV9 with TRBJ2-7; 9 nucleotides agree with TRBD2. Germline CDR1 and CDR2: SGDLS and YYNGEE. This CDR3 comprises 15 residues. After removal of 2 bases from V and 4 bases from J, the junction contained 7 bases not matched to a gene. CDR3 nucleotides: TGTGCCAGCAGCGTTTCGGGTAGCGGGAGTTACGAGCAGTACTTC. It codes for CASSVSGSGSYEQYF.

DNA for the CDR3: TGTGCCAGCAGTGTGCGGACAGGGGGATCTGGGGCCAACGTCCTGACTTTC. This encodes CASSVRTGGSGANVLTF. The chain has TRBV2 and TRBJ2-6; TRBD1 matches at 10 bases. Losses at the gene ends were 4 bases for V and 1 base for J; bases not matched to a gene: 4. This CDR3 is built from 17 residues. Per the germline V gene, CDR1 is SNHLY and CDR2 is FYNNEI.

This chain joins TRBV28 and TRBJ2-2; TRBD1 agrees at 7 bases. The trim removed 9 bases at V and 6 bases at J, leaving 10 bases unmatched. CDR1 is MDHEN and CDR2 is SYDVKM in the germline V gene. The CDR3 totals 14 residues. The CDR3 sequence: CASNRGPFPGELFF. CDR3 in DNA: TGTGCCAGTAATAGGGGGCCGTTCCCCGGGGAGCTGTTTTTT.

V and J are TRBV7-2 and TRBJ2-7, with 7 nucleotides matching TRBD2. Germline CDR1 reads SGHTA; CDR2 reads FQGNSA. The length of the CDR3 is 14 residues. The junction had 5 bases not matched to a gene; V was cut back by 1 base and J by 5 bases. The CDR3 is CASSLGTRIDEQYF. The CDR3 DNA follows: TGTGCCAGCAGCTTAGGGACTAGGATAGACGAGCAGTACTTC.

This sequence joins TRBV4-2 and TRBJ1-2, with TRBD1 matching 11 bases. V gave up 0 bases and J gave up 0 bases; unmatched junction bases: 9. CDR1 LGHNA and CDR2 YNFKEQ come from the germline V gene. This CDR3 comprises 19 residues. DNA for the CDR3: TGTGCCAGCAGCCAAGAAGTTGGACAGGGGGCCCTAGCTAACTATGGCTACACCTTC. It codes for CASSQEVGQGALANYGYTF.

The gene calls are TRBV9 and TRBJ2-5; D remains ambiguous. The CDR3 sequence is 13 residues long. Germline CDR1 and CDR2: SGDLS and YYNGEE. Trimming pared 4 bases from V and 9 bases from J, leaving 16 bases between. CDR3 DNA: TGTGCCAGCAGCCCGACACCTTCAATGGCCCAGTACTTC. Protein product: CASSPTPSMAQYF.

This rearrangement joins TRBV5-1 to TRBJ2-5; no definite D call. The V end lost 5 bases, the J end lost 5 bases, and 13 bases lay between the germline ends. Looked up from germline, CDR1 is SGHRS and CDR2 is YFSETQ. This CDR3 is 13 amino acids long. CDR3 sequence reads: CASSYGGAETQYF. The CDR3 region has the DNA TGCGCCAGCAGTTACGGTGGTGCCGAGACCCAGTACTTC.

This sequence joins TRBV7-9 and TRBJ2-5, with 9 bases identical to TRBD2. From germline, CDR1 is SEHNR and CDR2 FQNEAQ (reference sequence). The V segment lost 7 bases and the J segment 0 bases; nucleotides outside the gene matches: 6. The CDR3 consists of 15 residues. CDR3 DNA sequence: TGTGCCAGCAACGCGGGAGGGCCTTACCAAGAGACCCAGTACTTC. It is translated as CASNAGGPYQETQYF. Combining the CDR3 with reference TRBV7-9 and TRBJ2-5 gives the whole variable domain DTGVSQNPRHKITKRGQNVTFRCDPISEHNRLYWYRQTLGQGPEFLTYFQNEAQLEKSRLLSDRFSAERPKGSFSTLEIQRTEQGDSAMYLCASNAGGPYQETQYFGPGTRLLVL.

The chain combines TRBV6-4 with TRBJ2-1; perhaps TRBD2 as D (6 bases). The germline V and J ends were trimmed by 1 base and 0 bases, with 13 bases remaining between them. The CDR3 sequence is 17 residues long. Germline CDR1 and CDR2: MRHNA and SNTAGT. CDR3 nucleotide sequence: TGTGCCAGCAGTGACTGGGTTAGCGGAAGCTCCTACAATGAGCAGTTCTTC. This gives the protein CASSDWVSGSSYNEQFF.

This clone was seen just once. This chain joins TRBV6-5 and TRBJ1-1; the D is unclear. CDR1 MNHEY and CDR2 SVGAGI come from the germline V gene. Trimming removed 0 bases at V and 2 bases at J, with 7 bases between. The length of the CDR3 is 14 residues. This CDR3 is CASSYSRRNTEAFF. CDR3 nucleotide sequence: TGTGCCAGCAGTTACTCAAGGAGAAACACTGAAGCTTTCTTT.